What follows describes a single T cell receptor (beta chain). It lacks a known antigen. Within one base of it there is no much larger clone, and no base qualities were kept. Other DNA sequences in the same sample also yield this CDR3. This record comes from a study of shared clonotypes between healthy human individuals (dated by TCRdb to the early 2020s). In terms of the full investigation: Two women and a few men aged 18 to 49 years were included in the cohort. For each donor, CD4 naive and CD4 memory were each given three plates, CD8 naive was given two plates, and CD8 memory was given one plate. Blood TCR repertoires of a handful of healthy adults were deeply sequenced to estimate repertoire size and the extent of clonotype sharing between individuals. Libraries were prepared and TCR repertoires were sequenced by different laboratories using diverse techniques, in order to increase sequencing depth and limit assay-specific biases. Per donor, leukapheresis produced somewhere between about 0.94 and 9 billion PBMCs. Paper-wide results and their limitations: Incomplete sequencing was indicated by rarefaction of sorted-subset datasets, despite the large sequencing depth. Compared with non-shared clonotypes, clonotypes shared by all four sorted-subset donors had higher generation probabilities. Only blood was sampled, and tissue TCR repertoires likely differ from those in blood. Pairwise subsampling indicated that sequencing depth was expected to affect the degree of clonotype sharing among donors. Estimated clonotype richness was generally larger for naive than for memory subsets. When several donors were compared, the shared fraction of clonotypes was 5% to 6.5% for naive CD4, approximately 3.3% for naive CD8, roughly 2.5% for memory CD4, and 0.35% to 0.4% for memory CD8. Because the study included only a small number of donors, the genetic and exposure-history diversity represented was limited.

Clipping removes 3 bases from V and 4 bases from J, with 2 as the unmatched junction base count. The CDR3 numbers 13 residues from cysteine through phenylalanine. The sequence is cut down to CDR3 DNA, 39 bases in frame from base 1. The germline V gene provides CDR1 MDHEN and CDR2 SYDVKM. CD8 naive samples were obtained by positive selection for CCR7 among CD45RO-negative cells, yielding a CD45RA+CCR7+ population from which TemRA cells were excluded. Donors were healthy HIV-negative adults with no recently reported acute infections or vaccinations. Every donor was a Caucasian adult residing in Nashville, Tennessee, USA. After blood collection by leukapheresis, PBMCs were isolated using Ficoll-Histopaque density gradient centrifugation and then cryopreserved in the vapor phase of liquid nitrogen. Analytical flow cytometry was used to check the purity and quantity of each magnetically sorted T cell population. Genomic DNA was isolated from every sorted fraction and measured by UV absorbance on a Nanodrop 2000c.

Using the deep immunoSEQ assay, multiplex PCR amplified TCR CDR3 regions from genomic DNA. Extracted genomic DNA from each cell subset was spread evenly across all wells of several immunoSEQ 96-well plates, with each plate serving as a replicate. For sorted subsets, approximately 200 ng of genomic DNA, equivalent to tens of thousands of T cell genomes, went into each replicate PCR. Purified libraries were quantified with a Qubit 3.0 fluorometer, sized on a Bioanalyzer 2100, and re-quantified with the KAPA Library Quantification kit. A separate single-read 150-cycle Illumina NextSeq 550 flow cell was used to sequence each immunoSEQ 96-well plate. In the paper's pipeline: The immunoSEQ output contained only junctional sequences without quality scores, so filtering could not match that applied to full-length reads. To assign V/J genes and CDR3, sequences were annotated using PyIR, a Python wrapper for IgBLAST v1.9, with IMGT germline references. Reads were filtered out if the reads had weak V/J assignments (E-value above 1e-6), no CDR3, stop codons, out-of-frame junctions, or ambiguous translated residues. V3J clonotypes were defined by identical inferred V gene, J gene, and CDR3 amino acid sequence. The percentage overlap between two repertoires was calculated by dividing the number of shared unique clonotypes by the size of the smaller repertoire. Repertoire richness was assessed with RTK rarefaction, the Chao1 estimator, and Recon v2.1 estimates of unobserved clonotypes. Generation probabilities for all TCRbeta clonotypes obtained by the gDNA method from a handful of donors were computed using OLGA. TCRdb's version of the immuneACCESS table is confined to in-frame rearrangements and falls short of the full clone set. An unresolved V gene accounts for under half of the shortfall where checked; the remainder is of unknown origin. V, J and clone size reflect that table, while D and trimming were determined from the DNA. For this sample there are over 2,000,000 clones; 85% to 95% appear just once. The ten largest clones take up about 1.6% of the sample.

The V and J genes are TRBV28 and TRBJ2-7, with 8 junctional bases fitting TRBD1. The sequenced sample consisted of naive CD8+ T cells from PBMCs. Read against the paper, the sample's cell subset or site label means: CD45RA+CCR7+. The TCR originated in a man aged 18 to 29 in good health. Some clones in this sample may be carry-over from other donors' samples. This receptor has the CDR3 CASSFGTGYEQYF. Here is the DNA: TGTGCCAGCAGTTTTGGGACAGGTTACGAGCAGTACTTC.